The 22 T cell receptor beta chains given below trace back to one sample, sequenced in a study of human T cells and chemical hapten exposure. Using its own MiXCR run on the RACE reads, TCRdb lists one record per CDR3 protein. The sample records tens of thousands of distinct CDR3 sequences, 4.3% being singletons. Time point defined: healthy volunteer bleed at 2 weeks. Unfractionated whole blood was the source of the extracted total RNA. The sample comprised whole blood. All receptors derive from a female donor in good health. Some clones in this sample may be carry-over from other donors' samples.

This clonotype was seen more than once but under ten times. CDR3 DNA sequence: TGTGCCAGCTCAAGACTAGCGGCTTACACAGATACGCAGTATTTT. The encoded protein is CASSRLAAYTDTQYF. The chain has TRBV2 and TRBJ2-3, with 9 nucleotides matching TRBD2. The CDR3 extends over 15 amino acids. V gave up 8 bases and J gave up 2 bases; unmatched junction bases: 8. Germline assignment: CDR1 SNHLY and CDR2 FYNNEI.

The V call is TRBV6-1, the J call TRBJ1-5, with TRBD1 matching 7 bases. After removal of 7 bases from V and 1 base from J, the junction contained 7 bases not matched to a gene. Germline lookup yields CDR1 MNHNS and CDR2 SASEGT. This CDR3 has 15 amino acids. This CDR3 reads CASIPTGLSNQPQHF. CDR3 bases: TGTGCCAGCATCCCGACAGGGTTGAGCAATCAGCCCCAGCATTTT.

This clonotype was seen ten or more times. V and J are TRBV9 and TRBJ1-4, with unresolved D. V was cut by 0 bases and J by 4 bases, with 4 bases left in between. CDR1 and CDR2 from the germline V gene are SGDLS and YYNGEE. The CDR3 consists of 13 residues. Here the CDR3 reads CASSVEINEKLFF. The CDR3 coding sequence is TGTGCCAGCAGCGTAGAGATTAATGAAAAACTGTTTTTT.

This clonotype was detected only a few times. This chain joins TRBV29-1 and TRBJ1-1; TRBD1 matches 8 bases. Germline V lookup: CDR1 SQVTM, CDR2 ANQGSEA. The CDR3 extends over 12 amino acids. The V gene end was trimmed by 8 bases and the J gene end by 2 bases; junction bases not matched to a gene: 4. CDR3 bases: TGCAGCCACGGACAGGGAAACACTGAAGCTTTCTTT. Amino acids: CSHGQGNTEAFF.

There are many counts of this clonotype. V usage is TRBV2 and J usage is TRBJ2-6; D is perhaps TRBD1 (5 bases). V was trimmed by 6 bases and J by 2 bases, leaving 11 bases between them. CDR1 and CDR2 from the germline V gene are SNHLY and FYNNEI. The CDR3 loop spans 15 amino acids. CDR3 amino acids: CASRDSLPGANVLTF. Written as DNA, the CDR3 is TGTGCCAGCAGAGACAGTCTCCCTGGGGCCAACGTCCTGACTTTC.

This clonotype was seen at least ten times. CDR3 DNA sequence: TGTGCCAGCAGCTACCAAGAGACCCAGTACTTC. As protein: CASSYQETQYF. The chain links TRBV2 to TRBJ2-5; D not certain. Trimming left V 6 bases short and J 0 bases short, with 2 bases between. CDR1 is SNHLY and CDR2 is FYNNEI in the germline V gene. The CDR3 sequence is 11 residues long.

This clonotype was counted ten times or more. J is TRBJ1-4 and V is TRBV5-5; 9 bases are shared with TRBD1. J lost 3 bases, V lost 2 bases, and 8 bases had no gene match. Germline lookup yields CDR1 SGHKS and CDR2 YYEKEE (reference sequence). This CDR3 comprises 17 residues. CDR3 sequence reads: CASSFIETGGSNEKLFF. In DNA, the CDR3 is TGTGCCAGCAGCTTCATCGAGACAGGGGGATCTAATGAAAAACTGTTTTTT.

Ten or more counts support this clonotype. This chain connects TRBV4-3 to TRBJ1-2; no reliable D call. Germline values: CDR1 LGHNA, CDR2 YSLEER. V dropped 0 bases and J dropped 8 bases, with 13 bases sitting between them. The CDR3 length is 14 residues. The CDR3 DNA reads as TGCGCCAGCAGCCAAGATACGATGACTGTGGGCTACACCTTC. Residues: CASSQDTMTVGYTF.

This clonotype was picked up many times. The chain joins TRBV27 to TRBJ2-7; perhaps TRBD1 as D (6 bases). CDR1 is MNHEY, CDR2 SMNVEV, per germline (reference sequence). The V gene lost 2 bases and the J gene lost 3 bases, with 14 bases spanning the gap. This CDR3 has 15 amino acids. Here the CDR3 reads CASSLRGSDSYEQYF. Written as DNA, the CDR3 is TGTGCCAGCAGTTTAAGAGGCTCGGACAGCTACGAGCAGTACTTC.

The chain combines TRBV7-8 with TRBJ2-3; D might be TRBD2 (6 bases). The V end lost 7 bases, the J end lost 0 bases, and 29 bases lay between the germline ends. Germline V CDR1 and CDR2: SGHVS, FQNEAQ. There are 20 residues in the CDR3. As DNA, the CDR3 is TGTGCCAGCACCCTACTCCTCCTCACGCTGGGGGGTGGAAGCACAGATACGCAGTATTTT. It specifies CASTLLLLTLGGGSTDTQYF.

This clonotype was recorded at least ten times. The rearrangement uses TRBV6-2 or TRBV6-3 and TRBJ1-5; possibly TRBD1 for D (5 bases). Deletions cut 8 bases from V and 4 bases from J, with 12 bases between. The germline CDR1 and CDR2 sequences are MNHEY and SVGEGT. The length of the CDR3 is 13 residues. CDR3 nucleotide sequence: TGTGCCAGCGGTGACAGCAAGAATCAGCCCCAGCATTTT. Translated, it gives CASGDSKNQPQHF.

The rearrangement joins TRBV9 to TRBJ2-1; D is perhaps TRBD1 (5 bases). The germline V gene has CDR1 SGDLS and CDR2 YYNGEE. The length of the CDR3 is 12 residues. V was clipped by 2 bases and J by 8 bases, with 8 bases between them. The CDR3, as DNA: TGTGCCAGCAGCGTCGAGACAGATGAGCAGTTCTTC. Protein sequence: CASSVETDEQFF.

This clonotype was recorded at least ten times. The CDR3 nucleotides are TGTGCCAGCAGCTTCCGGACAGGTCACAATCAGCCCCAGCATTTT. Protein: CASSFRTGHNQPQHF. The chain couples TRBV7-2 to TRBJ1-5; 7 bases fit TRBD1. This CDR3 is built from 15 residues. V lost 3 bases and J lost 3; bases outside the gene matches: 5. Germline values: CDR1 SGHTA, CDR2 FQGNSA. The full variable domain, in which reference TRBV7-2 and TRBJ1-5 provide the parts outside the CDR3, is GAGVSQSPSNKVTEKGKDVELRCDPISGHTALYWYRQSLGQGLEFLIYFQGNSAPDKSGLPSDRFSAERTGGSVSTLTIQRTQQEDSAVYLCASSFRTGHNQPQHFGDGTRLSIL.

In this sample, this clonotype turned up many times. The V and J genes are TRBV3-1 and TRBJ1-1; D perhaps matches TRBD1 (5 bases). Trimming removed 0 bases at V and 1 base at J, with 6 bases between. CDR1 and CDR2 from the germline V gene are LGHDT and YNNKEL (reference sequence). This CDR3 has 14 residues. CDR3 sequence reads: CASSQEQGNTEAFF. The CDR3, as DNA: TGTGCCAGCAGCCAAGAGCAGGGGAACACTGAAGCTTTCTTT.

This clonotype was seen at least ten times. The chain combines TRBV5-1 with TRBJ1-1, with D perhaps matching TRBD1 (6 bases). This CDR3 comprises 15 residues. Trimming took off 0 bases at V and 3 bases at J, with 12 bases between the two ends. Germline CDR1 is SGHRS and CDR2 is YFSETQ. The CDR3 protein is CASSLEGRGYTEAFF. The CDR3 nucleotides are TGCGCCAGCAGCTTGGAAGGCAGGGGTTACACTGAAGCTTTCTTT.

Ten or more counts support this clonotype. The V call is TRBV6-2 or TRBV6-3, the J call TRBJ2-7; 13 positions agree with TRBD2. V lost 7 bases and J lost 0; bases outside the gene matches: 12. This CDR3 is 18 amino acids long. Germline-derived CDR1 and CDR2 are MNHEY and SVGEGT. CDR3 DNA: TGTGCCAGCAAGCCTCCCTGGACTAGCGGGGGCCTCTCCTACGAGCAGTACTTC. Amino acid sequence: CASKPPWTSGGLSYEQYF.

This clonotype was picked up many times. The chain combines TRBV14 with TRBJ1-6; D gene uncertain. Between the trimmed V and J ends, which lost 0 bases and 9 bases, there was a span of 18 bases. The CDR3 spans 17 residues. Germline V gene sequence: CDR1 SGHDN, CDR2 FVKESK. CDR3 protein: CASSQDAGTMEISPLHF. The CDR3 nucleotides read TGTGCCAGCAGCCAAGATGCAGGTACCATGGAAATTTCACCCCTCCACTTT. Full variable domain (missing parts from reference TRBV14 and TRBJ1-6): EAGVTQFPSHSVIEKGQTVTLRCDPISGHDNLYWYRRVMGKEIKFLLHFVKESKQDESGMPNNRFLAERTGGTYSTLKVQPAELEDSGVYFCASSQDAGTMEISPLHFGNGTRLTVT.

Many counts were recorded for this clonotype. The chain has TRBV20-1 and TRBJ1-5; D remains ambiguous. This CDR3 spans 17 amino acids. Germline values: CDR1 DFQATT, CDR2 SNEGSKA (reference sequence). V was pared by 3 bases and J by 0 bases, with 18 bases between. CDR3 nucleotides: TGCAGTGCTAGGTGGTTCGGGGAACTGAATAGCAATCAGCCCCAGCATTTT. Translated, it gives CSARWFGELNSNQPQHF.

This clonotype has a count of ten or more. The V call is TRBV7-8, the J call TRBJ1-4, with a tentative D call TRBD1 (5 bases). V gave up 2 bases and J gave up 7 bases, with 14 bases separating them. This CDR3 spans 15 amino acids. Germline-derived CDR1 and CDR2 are SGHVS and FQNEAQ. The CDR3 loop reads CASSLRRGYREKLFF. The CDR3, as DNA: TGTGCCAGCAGCTTACGGAGGGGATACCGTGAAAAACTGTTTTTT.

This clonotype was seen many times. The DNA for the CDR3 is TGTGCCAGCAGTTACCGACCAGGGGGAACCGGGGAGCTGTTTTTT. It codes for CASSYRPGGTGELFF. The chain carries TRBV6-2 or TRBV6-3 and TRBJ2-2, with 7 bases aligning to TRBD1. Germline trimming cut 2 bases from V and 5 bases from J; bases unmatched to any gene: 5. This CDR3 has 15 amino acids. Germline-derived CDR1 and CDR2 are MNHEY and SVGEGT.

Of note for this clonotype: This may be a read error, as it is one base from a much larger clone. This sequence joins TRBV29-1 and TRBJ1-5; no firm D call. CDR3 length: 12 residues. In germline, CDR1 is SQVTM, CDR2 ANQGSEA. The CDR3 DNA sequence: TGCAGCGTTGGGGGTTACAATCAGCCCCAGAATTTT. Translating it yields CSVGGYNQPQNF.

The sample holds many counts of this clonotype. This chain links TRBV7-2 with TRBJ1-5; D uncertain. The CDR3 loop spans 16 amino acids. The V gene lost 5 bases and the J gene lost 0 bases, with 14 bases spanning the gap. Germline V gives CDR1 SGHTA, CDR2 FQGNSA. CDR3: CASSLSGVFSNQPQHF. Here the CDR3 DNA reads TGTGCCAGCAGCCTCTCAGGAGTTTTTAGCAATCAGCCCCAGCATTTT.